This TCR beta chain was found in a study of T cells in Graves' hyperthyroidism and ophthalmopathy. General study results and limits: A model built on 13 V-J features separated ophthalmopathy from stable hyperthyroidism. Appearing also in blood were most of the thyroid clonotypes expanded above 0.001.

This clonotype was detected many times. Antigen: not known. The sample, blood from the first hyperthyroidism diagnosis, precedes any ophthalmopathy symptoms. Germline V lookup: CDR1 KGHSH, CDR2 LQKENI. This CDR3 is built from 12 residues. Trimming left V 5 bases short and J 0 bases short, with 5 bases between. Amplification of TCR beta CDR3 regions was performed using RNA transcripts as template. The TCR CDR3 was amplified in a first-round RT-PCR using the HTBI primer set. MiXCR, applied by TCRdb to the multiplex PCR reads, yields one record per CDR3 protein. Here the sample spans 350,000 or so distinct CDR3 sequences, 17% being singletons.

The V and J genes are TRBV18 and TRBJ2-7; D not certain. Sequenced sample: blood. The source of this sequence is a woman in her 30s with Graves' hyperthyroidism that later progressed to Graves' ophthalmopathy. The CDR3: CASSSRSYEQYF. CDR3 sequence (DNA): TGTGCCAGCTCATCCCGCTCCTACGAGCAGTACTTC.